The 27 T cell receptor beta chains below were found in one sample sequenced in a study of cytomegalovirus exposure and HLA in healthy donors. 13 Jbeta primers and 60 Vbeta primers were used for the PCR. Profiled with immunoSEQ multiplex PCR; TCRdb holds only in-frame clones, not every one. The table has about 150,000 clones, 75% to 90% seen once. What was sequenced was PBMCs. All receptors derive from a woman in her 50s in good health and CMV-seropositive.

V usage is TRBV6-6 and J usage is TRBJ2-7; D is unresolved. CDR3 length equals 13 residues. Germline lookup yields CDR1 MNHNY and CDR2 SVGAGI (reference sequence). V gave up 4 bases and J gave up 3 bases, with 10 bases separating them. CDR3 sequence (DNA): TGTGCCAGCAGTTCATTAGCTATCTACGAGCAGTACTTC. Its translation: CASSSLAIYEQYF.

This clone was picked up a small number of times. The rearrangement uses TRBV7-8 and TRBJ2-2; D gene ambiguous. The CDR3 spans 14 residues. Trimming shortened V by 1 base and J by 5 bases, and 8 bases separated the two germline ends. Germline CDR1 is SGHVS and CDR2 is FQNEAQ. CDR3 sequence (DNA): TGTGCCAGCAGCTTAGTGCGCCTTACCGGGGAGCTGTTTTTT. This sequence encodes CASSLVRLTGELFF.

The chain uses TRBV15 and TRBJ2-2; TRBD1 is a possible D gene (5 bases). Per germline, CDR1 LNHNV and CDR2 YYDKDF (reference sequence). The CDR3 length is 15 residues. V lost 6 bases and J lost 5, with 16 bases in between. The CDR3 DNA is TGTGCCACCAGTTGGGGCAGGGAAGGAACCGGGGAGCTGTTTTTT. Its protein product is CATSWGREGTGELFF. The entire variable domain, with the rest obtained from reference TRBV15 and TRBJ2-2, is as follows: DAMVIQNPRYQVTQFGKPVTLSCSQTLNHNVMYWYQQKSSQAPKLLFHYYDKDFNNEADTPDNFQSRRPNTSFCFLDIRSPGLGDTAMYLCATSWGREGTGELFFGEGSRLTVL.

The genes are TRBV7-2 and TRBJ2-7; unclear D gene. Trimming took off 5 bases at V and 0 bases at J, with 14 bases between the two ends. The CDR3 consists of 15 residues. CDR1 is SGHTA and CDR2 is FQGNSA in the germline V gene. CDR3 sequence (DNA): TGTGCCAGCAGCCCAGAGGCTCTCTCCTCCTACGAGCAGTACTTC. This translates into CASSPEALSSYEQYF.

This clone was seen a handful of times. J is TRBJ2-3 and V is TRBV30; weak D call: TRBD2 (5 bases). The CDR3 length is 13 residues. V was trimmed by 2 bases and J by 4 bases, leaving 10 bases between them. The germline V gene encodes CDR1 GTSNPN and CDR2 SVGIG (reference sequence). The CDR3 nucleotides are TGTGCCTGGAGTAGGAGGCGGGCAGATACGCAGTATTTT. Its translation: CAWSRRRADTQYF. The complete variable domain, with remaining parts taken from reference TRBV30 and TRBJ2-3, reads SQTIHQWPATLVQPVGSPLSLECTVEGTSNPNLYWYRQAAGRGLQLLFYSVGIGQISSEVPQNLSASRPQDRQFILSSKKLLLSDSGFYLCAWSRRRADTQYFGPGTRLTVL.

CDR3 sequence reads: CASSPQGNTEAFF. In DNA form, the CDR3 reads TGTGCCAGCAGCCCACAGGGGAACACTGAAGCTTTCTTT. The chain uses TRBV13 and TRBJ1-1; tentatively, D is TRBD1 (6 bases). Germline V gene lookup returns CDR1 PRHDT and CDR2 FYEKMQ (reference sequence). Trimming shortened V by 5 bases and J by 1 base, and 8 bases separated the two germline ends. CDR3 length: 13 residues. Variable domain in full (rest from reference TRBV13 and TRBJ1-1): AAGVIQSPRHLIKEKRETATLKCYPIPRHDTVYWYQQGPGQDPQFLISFYEKMQSDKGSIPDRFSAQQFSDYHSELNMSSLELGDSALYFCASSPQGNTEAFFGQGTRLTVV.

The chain uses TRBV4-1 and TRBJ2-1, with D hard to call. Per germline, CDR1 MGHRA and CDR2 YSYEKL. The CDR3 covers 14 residues. The V and J ends lost 0 bases and 6 bases respectively, with 9 bases between them. The CDR3 DNA is TGCGCCAGCAGCCAAGATTGGCTGCTCAATGAGCAGTTCTTC. It is translated as CASSQDWLLNEQFF.

This clone was counted only a few times. The V call is TRBV4-1, the J call TRBJ1-2; weak D call: TRBD1 (5 bases). The CDR3 totals 13 residues. Germline CDR1 is MGHRA and CDR2 is YSYEKL. V was trimmed by 0 bases and J by 4 bases, leaving 6 bases between them. Here the CDR3 reads CASSQDRAYGYTF. The CDR3 DNA sequence: TGCGCCAGCAGCCAAGACAGGGCCTATGGCTACACCTTC.

J is TRBJ1-5 and V is TRBV7-9; D is perhaps TRBD1 (5 bases). CDR1 SEHNR and CDR2 FQNEAQ come from the germline V gene (reference sequence). V dropped 1 base and J dropped 6 bases, with 13 bases sitting between them. The CDR3 totals 15 residues. The DNA for the CDR3 is TGTGCCAGCAGCTTAGAAATAGGGGTTTCTCAGCCCCAGCATTTT. The encoded protein is CASSLEIGVSQPQHF.

This rearrangement joins TRBV4-1 to TRBJ1-2; a possible D gene is TRBD1 (5 bases). The CDR3 has 14 residues. Germline V gives CDR1 MGHRA, CDR2 YSYEKL. V lost 0 bases to trimming and J lost 4 bases, with 9 bases between them. The DNA for the CDR3 is TGCGCCAGCAGCCAAGAGACCAGGGTCTATGGCTACACCTTC. Encoded protein: CASSQETRVYGYTF.

The V and J genes are TRBV20-1 and TRBJ2-5; no definite D call. V dropped 8 bases and J dropped 5 bases, with 12 bases sitting between them. The CDR3 is made up of 11 amino acids. Per germline, CDR1 DFQATT and CDR2 SNEGSKA (reference sequence). The CDR3 DNA sequence: TGCAGTACTTCCAAGAGGGAGACCCAGTACTTC. Translation: CSTSKRETQYF.

The sample holds a few counts of this clone. The chain uses TRBV10-2 and TRBJ1-2; D ambiguous. The CDR3 consists of 16 residues. The germline gives CDR1 WSHSY, CDR2 SAAADI. V was shortened by 3 bases and J by 1 base, with 15 bases between the two germline ends. In DNA form, the CDR3 reads TGCGCCAGCAGTGACCTAGGACGGACTCTTAACTATGGCTACACCTTC. This translates into CASSDLGRTLNYGYTF.

The chain carries TRBV25-1 and TRBJ1-4, with D tentatively TRBD1 (5 bases). The CDR3 has 15 amino acids. CDR1 MGHDK and CDR2 SYGVNS come from the germline V gene. V dropped 2 bases and J dropped 8 bases, with 15 bases sitting between them. The CDR3 protein is CASSEPGNLAEKLFF. The CDR3 DNA reads TGTGCCAGCAGTGAACCAGGGAATCTTGCCGAAAAACTGTTTTTT.

The CDR3 bases are TGTGCCAGCTCACTTTCTAGCGGGGTGGACAATGAGCAGTTCTTC. Its protein is CASSLSSGVDNEQFF. This chain links TRBV18 with TRBJ2-1; 9 positions agree with TRBD2. V dropped 4 bases and J dropped 5; count of bases not matched to a gene: 6. This CDR3 region has 15 residues. Germline V gene lookup returns CDR1 KGHSH and CDR2 LQKENI.

The J gene is TRBJ1-2, the V gene TRBV25-1; D remains ambiguous. This CDR3 spans 14 amino acids. Trimming removed 7 bases at V and 4 bases at J, with 16 bases between. Germline CDR1 MGHDK, CDR2 SYGVNS. The CDR3 DNA follows: TGTGCCAGCACTCCGGGAGGAGGCTCCTATGGCTACACCTTC. Residues: CASTPGGGSYGYTF.

The genes are TRBV30 and TRBJ1-2; the match to TRBD1 covers 9 bases. Germline V CDR1 and CDR2: GTSNPN, SVGIG (reference sequence). The CDR3 covers 13 residues. Trimming removed 2 bases from V and 8 bases from J; junction bases left unmatched: 6. For the CDR3, the DNA is TGTGCCTGGAGTACGGGACAGGGTACAGGCTACACCTTC. Translation gives CAWSTGQGTGYTF.

Only a few counts were recorded for this clone. The chain combines TRBV7-3 with TRBJ2-5; 9 positions agree with TRBD2. The length of the CDR3 is 14 residues. V shed 1 base, J shed 5 bases, and the junction held 2 bases outside the gene matches. Germline V gene sequence: CDR1 SGHTA, CDR2 FQGTGA. The CDR3 protein is CASSLRAGGETQYF. The DNA for the CDR3 is TGTGCCAGCAGCTTAAGAGCGGGAGGTGAGACCCAGTACTTC.

CDR3 in amino acids: CASSLEGAGQNTGELFF. CDR3 DNA: TGTGCCAGCAGCTTGGAGGGCGCAGGGCAGAACACCGGGGAGCTGTTTTTT. The J gene is TRBJ2-2, the V gene TRBV5-4, with a possible D match to TRBD1 (5 bases). V was clipped by 0 bases and J by 1 base, with 13 bases between them. CDR3 length: 17 amino acids. The V gene's germline CDR1 is SGHNT and CDR2 YYREEE (reference sequence).

This clone appeared a single time. The gene calls are TRBV2 and TRBJ2-5; 16 positions match TRBD2. The germline CDR1 and CDR2 sequences are SNHLY and FYNNEI. The CDR3 is 16 residues long. V shed 5 bases and J 4 bases; nucleotides not matched to a gene: 4. The CDR3 here is CASSLGTSGRGETQYF. The CDR3 region has the DNA TGTGCCAGCAGTCTCGGGACTAGCGGGAGGGGAGAGACCCAGTACTTC.

The J gene is TRBJ2-7, the V gene TRBV5-1, with 7 nucleotides matching TRBD1. This CDR3 has 15 amino acids. Germline CDR1 is SGHRS and CDR2 is YFSETQ. With V trimmed by 5 bases and J by 7 bases, 15 bases remained unmatched. The CDR3 coding sequence is TGCGCCAGCAGATTTTTTGTCGAGGGGGCGAGAGAGCAGTACTTC. This translates into CASRFFVEGAREQYF.

The sample holds one count of this clone. The chain employs TRBV10-3 and TRBJ2-1; unclear D gene. The V end was cut by 7 bases, the J end by 3 bases, with 10 bases between. The CDR3 has 13 amino acids. Germline values: CDR1 ENHRY, CDR2 SYGVKD. The CDR3, as DNA: TGTGCCATCAACAGCTACAGCTACAATGAGCAGTTCTTC. It specifies CAINSYSYNEQFF.

The CDR3 coding sequence is TGCAGCGTTGCCACAGGGATACGGGGCTACACCTTC. Encoded protein: CSVATGIRGYTF. The rearrangement joins TRBV29-1 to TRBJ1-2, with D perhaps TRBD1 (6 bases). Germline values: CDR1 SQVTM, CDR2 ANQGSEA. Trimming removed 4 bases from V and 8 bases from J, with 14 bases in between. CDR3 length equals 12 residues.

This chain links TRBV9 with TRBJ2-1; TRBD1 is a possible D gene (6 bases). V gave up 0 bases and J gave up 5 bases, with 12 bases separating them. The length of the CDR3 is 15 residues. Germline V gene lookup returns CDR1 SGDLS and CDR2 YYNGEE. DNA of the CDR3: TGTGCCAGCAGCGTAGGTTGGGGGCGAGACAATGAGCAGTTCTTC. Translation: CASSVGWGRDNEQFF.

This clone was detected a few times. The rearrangement joins TRBV7-9 to TRBJ1-6; maybe TRBD1 (5 bases). Germline V CDR1 and CDR2: SEHNR, FQNEAQ (reference sequence). The CDR3 runs 15 residues. Trimming left V 1 base short and J 10 bases short, with 14 bases between. CDR3 sequence (DNA): TGTGCCAGCAGCTTAGAGCCGACAGACAGATCACCCCTCCACTTT. Translating gives CASSLEPTDRSPLHF. Variable domain in full (rest from reference TRBV7-9 and TRBJ1-6): DTGVSQNPRHKITKRGQNVTFRCDPISEHNRLYWYRQTLGQGPEFLTYFQNEAQLEKSRLLSDRFSAERPKGSFSTLEIQRTEQGDSAMYLCASSLEPTDRSPLHFGNGTRLTVT.

The chain links TRBV5-4 to TRBJ2-1; TRBD2 aligns across 11 bases. J gave up 2 bases and V 2 bases, and 0 bases lay outside the gene matches. Germline CDR1 SGHNT, CDR2 YYREEE (reference sequence). CDR3 length: 15 residues. The CDR3 DNA sequence: TGTGCCAGCAGCTTTAGCGGGGGGGCCTACAATGAGCAGTTCTTC. This encodes CASSFSGGAYNEQFF.

This chain joins TRBV2 and TRBJ2-7; 11 bases match TRBD1. With 6 bases clipped from V and 6 bases from J, the junction kept 7 bases outside the gene matches. This CDR3 has 14 residues. From germline, CDR1 is SNHLY and CDR2 FYNNEI. The CDR3 reads CASRGDRGTGEQYF. The CDR3 bases are TGTGCCAGCAGAGGGGACAGGGGGACAGGCGAGCAGTACTTC. The entire variable domain, with the rest obtained from reference TRBV2 and TRBJ2-7, is as follows: EPEVTQTPSHQVTQMGQEVILRCVPISNHLYFYWYRQILGQKVEFLVSFYNNEISEKSEIFDDQFSVERPDGSNFTLKIRSTKLEDSAMYFCASRGDRGTGEQYFGPGTRLTVT.

The rearrangement uses TRBV6-6 and TRBJ2-7; D gene ambiguous. Germline CDR1 reads MNHNY; CDR2 reads SVGAGI (reference sequence). CDR3 length equals 14 residues. V was clipped by 0 bases and J by 4 bases, with 10 bases between them. CDR3 DNA: TGTGCCAGCAGTTACTCCCGCACAAGTTACGAGCAGTACTTC. It translates to CASSYSRTSYEQYF.